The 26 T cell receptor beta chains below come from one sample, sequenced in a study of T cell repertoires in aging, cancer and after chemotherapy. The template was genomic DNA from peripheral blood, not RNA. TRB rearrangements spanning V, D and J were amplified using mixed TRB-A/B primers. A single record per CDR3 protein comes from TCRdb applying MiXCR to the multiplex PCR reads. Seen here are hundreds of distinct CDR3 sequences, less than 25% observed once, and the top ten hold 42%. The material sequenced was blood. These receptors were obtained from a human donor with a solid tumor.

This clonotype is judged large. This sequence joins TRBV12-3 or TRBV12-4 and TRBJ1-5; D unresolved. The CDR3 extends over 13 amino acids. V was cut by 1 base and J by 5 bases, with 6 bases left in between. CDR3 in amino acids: CASSLVAYQPQHF. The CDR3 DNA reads TGTGCCAGCAGTTTAGTGGCGTATCAGCCCCAGCATTTT.

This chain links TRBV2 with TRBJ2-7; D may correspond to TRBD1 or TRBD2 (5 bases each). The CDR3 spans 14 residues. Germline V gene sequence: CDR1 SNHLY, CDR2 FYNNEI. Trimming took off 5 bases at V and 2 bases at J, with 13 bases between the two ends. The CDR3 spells CASSTPGRPYEQYF. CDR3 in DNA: TGTGCCAGCAGTACCCCGGGACGGCCCTACGAGCAGTACTTC.

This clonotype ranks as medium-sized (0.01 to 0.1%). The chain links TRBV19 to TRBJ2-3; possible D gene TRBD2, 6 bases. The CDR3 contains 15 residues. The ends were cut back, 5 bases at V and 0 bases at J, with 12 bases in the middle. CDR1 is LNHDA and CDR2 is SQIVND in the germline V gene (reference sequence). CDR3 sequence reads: CASSPGGPSTDTQYF. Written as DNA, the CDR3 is TGTGCCAGTAGTCCCGGGGGACCAAGCACAGATACGCAGTATTTT.

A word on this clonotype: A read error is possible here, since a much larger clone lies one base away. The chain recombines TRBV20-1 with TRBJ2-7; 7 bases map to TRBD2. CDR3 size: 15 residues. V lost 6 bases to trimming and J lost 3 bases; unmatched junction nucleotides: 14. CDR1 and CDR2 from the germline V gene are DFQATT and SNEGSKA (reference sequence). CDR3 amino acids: CSAGRGGGTSYEQYF. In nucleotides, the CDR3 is TGCAGTGCCGGCCGAGGCGGGGGTACTAGCTACGAGCAGTACTTC.

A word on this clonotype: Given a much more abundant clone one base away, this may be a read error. CDR3 in amino acids: CASSIERVSYNSPLHF. The CDR3 DNA follows: TGTGCCAGCAGCATAGAAAGGGTCTCCTATAATTCACCCCTCCACTTT. The chain carries TRBV6-2 or TRBV6-3 and TRBJ1-6, with D uncertain. The CDR3 is 16 residues long. V was shortened by 6 bases and J by 0 bases, with 12 bases between the two germline ends. Germline loops: CDR1 MNHEY, CDR2 SVGEGT.

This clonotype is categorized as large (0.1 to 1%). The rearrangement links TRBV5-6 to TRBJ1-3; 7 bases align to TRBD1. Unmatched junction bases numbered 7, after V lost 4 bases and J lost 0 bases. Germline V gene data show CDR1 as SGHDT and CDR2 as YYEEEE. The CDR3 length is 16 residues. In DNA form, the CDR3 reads TGTGCCAGCAGCGTCCGGGACAGATTCTCTGGAAACACCATATATTTT. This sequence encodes CASSVRDRFSGNTIYF.

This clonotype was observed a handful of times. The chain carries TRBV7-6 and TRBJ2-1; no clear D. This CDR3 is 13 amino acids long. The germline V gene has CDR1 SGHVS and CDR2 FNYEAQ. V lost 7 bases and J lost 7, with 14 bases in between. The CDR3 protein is CASIGFRRNEQFF. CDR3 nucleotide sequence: TGTGCCAGCATCGGGTTTCGAAGGAATGAGCAGTTCTTC.

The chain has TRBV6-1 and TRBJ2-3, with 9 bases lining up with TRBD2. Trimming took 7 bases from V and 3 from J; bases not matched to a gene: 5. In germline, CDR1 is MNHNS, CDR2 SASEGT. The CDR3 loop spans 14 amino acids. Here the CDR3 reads CASKAGGRTDTQYF. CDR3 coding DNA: TGTGCCAGCAAGGCGGGGGGGCGGACAGATACGCAGTATTTT.

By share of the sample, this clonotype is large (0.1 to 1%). CDR3 in amino acids: CASSTSQGAGEKLFF. The CDR3 nucleotides are TGTGCCAGCAGTACCTCACAGGGGGCAGGTGAAAAACTGTTTTTT. The chain has TRBV6-5 and TRBJ1-4, with 9 bases fitting TRBD1. The germline gives CDR1 MNHEY, CDR2 SVGAGI. The CDR3 sequence is 15 residues long. Germline trimming cut 5 bases from V and 7 bases from J; bases unmatched to any gene: 8.

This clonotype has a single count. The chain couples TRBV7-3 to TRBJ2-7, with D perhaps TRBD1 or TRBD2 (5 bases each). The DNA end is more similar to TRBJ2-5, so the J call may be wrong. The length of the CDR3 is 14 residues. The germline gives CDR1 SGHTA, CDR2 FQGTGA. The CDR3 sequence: CASSPGTPWETQYF. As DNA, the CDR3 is TGTGCCAGCAGCCCGGGGACGCCCTGGGAGACCCAGTACTTC.

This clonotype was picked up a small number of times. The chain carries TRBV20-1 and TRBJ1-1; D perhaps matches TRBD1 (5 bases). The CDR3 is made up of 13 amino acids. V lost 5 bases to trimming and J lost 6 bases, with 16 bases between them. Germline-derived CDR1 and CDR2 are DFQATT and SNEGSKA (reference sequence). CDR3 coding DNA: TGCAGTGCTGTCGAGGGGAGAAGCCCTGAAGCTTTCTTT. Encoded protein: CSAVEGRSPEAFF.

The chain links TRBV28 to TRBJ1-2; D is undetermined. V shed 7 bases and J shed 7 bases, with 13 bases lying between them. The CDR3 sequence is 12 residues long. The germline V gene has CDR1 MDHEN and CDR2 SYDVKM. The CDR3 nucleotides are TGTGCCAGCAAGGGAGGGCTCAGTGGCTACACCTTC. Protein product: CASKGGLSGYTF.

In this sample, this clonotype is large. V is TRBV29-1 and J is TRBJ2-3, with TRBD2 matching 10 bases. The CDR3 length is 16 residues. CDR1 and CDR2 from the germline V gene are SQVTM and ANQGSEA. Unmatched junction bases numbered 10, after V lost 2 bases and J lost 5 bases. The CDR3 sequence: CSVEKGLAGVRDTQYF. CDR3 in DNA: TGCAGCGTTGAAAAAGGTCTAGCGGGGGTCCGAGATACGCAGTATTTT.

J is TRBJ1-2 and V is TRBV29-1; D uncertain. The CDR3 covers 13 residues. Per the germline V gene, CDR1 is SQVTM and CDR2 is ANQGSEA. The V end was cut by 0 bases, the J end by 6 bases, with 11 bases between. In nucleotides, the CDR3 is TGCAGCGTTGAAGAGGGCAGTTGGAATGGCTACACCTTC. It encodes CSVEEGSWNGYTF.

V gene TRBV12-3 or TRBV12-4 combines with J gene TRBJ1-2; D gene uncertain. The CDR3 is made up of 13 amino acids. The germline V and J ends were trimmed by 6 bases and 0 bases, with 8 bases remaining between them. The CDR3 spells CASSEGPNYGYTF. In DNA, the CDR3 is TGTGCCAGCAGCGAAGGACCTAACTATGGCTACACCTTC.

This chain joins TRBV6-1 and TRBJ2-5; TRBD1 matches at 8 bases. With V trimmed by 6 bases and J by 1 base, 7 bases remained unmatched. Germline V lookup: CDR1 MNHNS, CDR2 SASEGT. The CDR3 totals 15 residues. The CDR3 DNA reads TGTGCCAGCAGCAGGACAGGGTACCCCCAAGAGACCCAGTACTTC. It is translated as CASSRTGYPQETQYF.

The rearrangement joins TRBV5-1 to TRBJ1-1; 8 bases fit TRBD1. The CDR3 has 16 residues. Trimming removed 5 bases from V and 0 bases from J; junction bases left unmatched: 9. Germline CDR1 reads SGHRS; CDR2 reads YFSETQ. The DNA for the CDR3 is TGCGCCAGCAGATTGAACACAGGGGGTATGAACACTGAAGCTTTCTTT. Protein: CASRLNTGGMNTEAFF.

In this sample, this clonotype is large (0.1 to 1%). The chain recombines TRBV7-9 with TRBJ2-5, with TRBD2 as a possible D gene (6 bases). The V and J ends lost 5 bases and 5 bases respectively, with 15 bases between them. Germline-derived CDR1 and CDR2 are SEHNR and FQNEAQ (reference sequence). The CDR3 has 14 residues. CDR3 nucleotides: TGTGCCAGCAGCCCCGGGACTGCCTGGGAGACCCAGTACTTC. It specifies CASSPGTAWETQYF.

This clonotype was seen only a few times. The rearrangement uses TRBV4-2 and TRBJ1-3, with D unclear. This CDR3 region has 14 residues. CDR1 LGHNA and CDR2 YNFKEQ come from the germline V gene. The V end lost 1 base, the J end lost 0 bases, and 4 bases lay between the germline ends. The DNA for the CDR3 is TGTGCCAGCAGCCAAGGCACCTCTGGAAACACCATATATTTT. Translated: CASSQGTSGNTIYF.

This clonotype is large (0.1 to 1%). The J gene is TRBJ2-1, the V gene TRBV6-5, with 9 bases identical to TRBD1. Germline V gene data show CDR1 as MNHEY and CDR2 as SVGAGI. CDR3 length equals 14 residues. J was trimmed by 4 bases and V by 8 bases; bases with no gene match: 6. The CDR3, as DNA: TGTGCCAGCGGCGGGACAGGGCCATACAATGAGCAGTTCTTC. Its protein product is CASGGTGPYNEQFF.

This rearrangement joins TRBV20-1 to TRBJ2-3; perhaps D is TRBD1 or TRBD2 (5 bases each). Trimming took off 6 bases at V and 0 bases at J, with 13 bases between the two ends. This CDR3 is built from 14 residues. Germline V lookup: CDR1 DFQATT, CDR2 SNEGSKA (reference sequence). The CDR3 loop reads CSARDARSTDTQYF. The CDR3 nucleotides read TGCAGTGCCAGGGACGCCAGAAGCACAGATACGCAGTATTTT.

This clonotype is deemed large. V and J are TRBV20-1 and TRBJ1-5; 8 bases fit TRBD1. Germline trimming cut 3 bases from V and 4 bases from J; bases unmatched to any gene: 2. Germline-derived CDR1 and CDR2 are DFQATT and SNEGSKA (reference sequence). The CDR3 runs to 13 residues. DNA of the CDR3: TGCAGTGCTAGCAGGGGGCCGAATCAGCCCCAGCATTTT. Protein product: CSASRGPNQPQHF.

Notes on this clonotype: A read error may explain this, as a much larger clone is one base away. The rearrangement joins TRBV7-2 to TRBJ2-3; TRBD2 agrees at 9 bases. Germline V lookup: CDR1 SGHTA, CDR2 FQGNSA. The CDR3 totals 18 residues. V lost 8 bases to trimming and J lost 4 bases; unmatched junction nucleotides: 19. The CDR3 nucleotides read TGTGCCAGCGGCTCCTCGGTCTTTGCGGGGGGGCGGGCAGATACGCAGTATTTT. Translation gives CASGSSVFAGGRADTQYF.

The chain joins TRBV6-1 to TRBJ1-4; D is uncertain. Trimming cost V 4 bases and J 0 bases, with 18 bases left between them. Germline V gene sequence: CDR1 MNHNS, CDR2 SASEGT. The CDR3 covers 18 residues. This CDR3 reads CASSVLREFFATNEKLFF. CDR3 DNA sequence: TGTGCCAGCAGTGTCCTCCGAGAATTCTTTGCAACTAATGAAAAACTGTTTTTT.

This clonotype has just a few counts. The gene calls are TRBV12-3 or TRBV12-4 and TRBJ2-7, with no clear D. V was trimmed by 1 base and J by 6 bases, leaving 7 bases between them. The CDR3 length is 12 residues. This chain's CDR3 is CASSLGHPEQYF. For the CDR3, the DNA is TGTGCCAGCAGTTTAGGGCACCCCGAGCAGTACTTC.

DNA of the CDR3: TGCAGCAACCACCCCGAAGAGACCCAGTACTTC. Protein: CSNHPEETQYF. The chain recombines TRBV20-1 with TRBJ2-7; D gene ambiguous. The DNA end is more similar to TRBJ2-5, so the J call may be wrong. This CDR3 region has 11 residues. Germline-derived CDR1 and CDR2 are DFQATT and SNEGSKA (reference sequence).